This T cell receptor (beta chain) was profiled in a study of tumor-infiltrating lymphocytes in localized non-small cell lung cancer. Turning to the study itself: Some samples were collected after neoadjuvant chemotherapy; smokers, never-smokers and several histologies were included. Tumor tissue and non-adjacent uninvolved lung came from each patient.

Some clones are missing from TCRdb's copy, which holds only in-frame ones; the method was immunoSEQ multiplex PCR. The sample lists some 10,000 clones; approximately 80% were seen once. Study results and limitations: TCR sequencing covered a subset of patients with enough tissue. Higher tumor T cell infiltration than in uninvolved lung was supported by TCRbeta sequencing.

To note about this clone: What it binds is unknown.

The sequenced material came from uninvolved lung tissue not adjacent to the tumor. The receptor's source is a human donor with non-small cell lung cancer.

CDR3 sequence (DNA): TGTGCCTGTTCGGGATTCTACAATGAGCAGTTCTTC. Amino acids: CACSGFYNEQFF. This sequence joins TRBV30 and TRBJ2-1, with D tentatively TRBD2 (5 bases). CDR3 length: 12 residues. V was pared by 6 bases and J by 3 bases, with 9 bases between. Germline assignment: CDR1 GTSNPN and CDR2 SVGIG (reference sequence).